One sample yielded the 30 T cell receptor beta chains listed below, sequenced in a study of cytotoxic CD8 clonotypes in ibrutinib-treated CLL. Data came from immunoSEQ multiplex PCR; TCRdb stores just in-frame clones and leaves some out. The table has a few hundred thousand clones, under 70% seen once. This specimen was PBMCs, taken after 36 months of ibrutinib treatment. Source of these receptors: a human donor with chronic lymphocytic leukemia.

This sequence joins TRBV27 and TRBJ2-1; TRBD2 agrees at 11 bases. V shed 3 bases and J 6 bases; nucleotides not matched to a gene: 4. The CDR3 sequence is 15 residues long. In germline, CDR1 is MNHEY, CDR2 SMNVEV (reference sequence). The CDR3 is CASSLGLADPNEQFF. The CDR3 region has the DNA TGTGCCAGCAGTTTGGGACTAGCGGACCCCAATGAGCAGTTCTTC.

This clone was seen a handful of times. The genes are TRBV25-1 and TRBJ1-6, with D uncertain. The V end was cut by 4 bases, the J end by 0 bases, with 4 bases between. The CDR3 is 14 amino acids. From germline, CDR1 is MGHDK and CDR2 SYGVNS. Written as DNA, the CDR3 is TGTGCCAGCAGTGGCAGCTCCTATAATTCACCCCTCCACTTT. Translating it yields CASSGSSYNSPLHF.

This clone was found a few times. The J gene is TRBJ2-7, the V gene TRBV7-9, with 8 bases lining up with TRBD1. CDR1 is SEHNR and CDR2 is FQNEAQ in the germline V gene (reference sequence). The CDR3 runs 15 residues. V was pared by 6 bases and J by 2 bases, with 9 bases of the junction left unmatched. The DNA of the CDR3 is TGTGCCAGCAGACCCCAGGGGGCGCCGACCTACGAGCAGTACTTC. Translated, it gives CASRPQGAPTYEQYF.

V is TRBV18 and J is TRBJ2-7; D is unresolved. This CDR3 has 12 amino acids. The V and J ends lost 7 bases and 5 bases respectively, with 12 bases between them. From germline, CDR1 is KGHSH and CDR2 LQKENI. The CDR3 DNA follows: TGTGCCAGCTTCGGCACGGCCAACGAGCAGTACTTC. Amino acids: CASFGTANEQYF.

V and J are TRBV7-9 and TRBJ2-7; no reliable D call. CDR3 length equals 14 residues. The V gene's germline CDR1 is SEHNR and CDR2 FQNEAQ (reference sequence). The V end was cut by 1 base, the J end by 7 bases, with 14 bases between. The CDR3 DNA follows: TGTGCCAGCAGCTTAGAAGGTCACTGGGATGAGCAGTACTTC. Translated: CASSLEGHWDEQYF.

The chain links TRBV25-1 to TRBJ2-3; tentative D call: TRBD1 (6 bases). The germline V gene encodes CDR1 MGHDK and CDR2 SYGVNS. Between the trimmed V and J ends, which lost 6 bases and 0 bases, there was a span of 16 bases. This CDR3 is 16 amino acids long. The CDR3: CASSRQDLISTDTQYF. The DNA for the CDR3 is TGTGCCAGCAGCCGACAGGACCTAATTAGCACAGATACGCAGTATTTT. Full variable domain (rest looked up from reference TRBV25-1 and TRBJ2-3): EADIYQTPRYLVIGTGKKITLECSQTMGHDKMYWYQQDPGMELHLIHYSYGVNSTEKGDLSSESTVSRIRTEHFPLTLESARPSHTSQYLCASSRQDLISTDTQYFGPGTRLTVL.

The gene calls are TRBV6-6 and TRBJ2-7; D is tentatively TRBD1 or TRBD2 (5 bases each). V shed 6 bases and J shed 5 bases, with 20 bases lying between them. Germline CDR1 reads MNHNY; CDR2 reads SVGAGI (reference sequence). CDR3 size: 15 residues. The CDR3 loop reads CASSSPGGKPDEQYF. CDR3 coding DNA: TGTGCCAGCAGCTCTCCTGGGGGAAAACCAGACGAGCAGTACTTC.

This clone was detected many times. For the CDR3, the DNA is TGTGCCAGCAAGCGGACCTACGAGCAGTACTTC. It specifies CASKRTYEQYF. This chain uses TRBV2 with TRBJ2-7, with D perhaps TRBD2 (5 bases). The germline CDR1 and CDR2 sequences are SNHLY and FYNNEI. Trimming removed 7 bases from V and 2 bases from J, with 6 bases in between. The CDR3 loop spans 11 amino acids.

This chain connects TRBV6-1 to TRBJ1-1; D is ambiguous. The V gene lost 3 bases and the J gene lost 1 base, with 0 bases spanning the gap. This CDR3 region has 11 residues. CDR1 is MNHNS, CDR2 SASEGT, per germline. CDR3 DNA sequence: TGTGCCAGCAGTGAGAACACTGAAGCTTTCTTT. Protein product: CASSENTEAFF.

The chain carries TRBV2 and TRBJ2-5; 8 bases map to TRBD1. With V trimmed by 6 bases and J by 0 bases, 9 bases remained unmatched. The CDR3 has 16 amino acids. CDR1 and CDR2 (germline): SNHLY, FYNNEI. CDR3 DNA: TGTGCCAGCAGCCGACGAGGGACAGGCTACCAAGAGACCCAGTACTTC. Translation: CASSRRGTGYQETQYF.

V is TRBV5-1 and J is TRBJ1-3; TRBD1 aligns across 9 bases. CDR1 SGHRS and CDR2 YFSETQ come from the germline V gene. This CDR3 is 16 amino acids long. V lost 2 bases to trimming and J lost 1 base; unmatched junction nucleotides: 4. This chain's CDR3 is CASSFAGTGSGNTIYF. Written as DNA, the CDR3 is TGCGCCAGCAGCTTCGCCGGGACAGGGTCTGGAAACACCATATATTTT.

This clone has a handful of counts. The chain recombines TRBV4-2 with TRBJ1-6; D gene ambiguous. The CDR3 covers 17 residues. CDR1 is LGHNA, CDR2 YNFKEQ, per germline. V lost 0 bases and J 6 bases, leaving 15 bases between the germline ends. The CDR3 DNA is TGTGCCAGCAGCCAAGATGCAGGCCCGGTCCCTAATTCACCCCTCCACTTT. It yields the protein CASSQDAGPVPNSPLHF.

The genes are TRBV7-6 and TRBJ2-6, with D unresolved. This CDR3 spans 17 amino acids. Germline CDR1 and CDR2: SGHVS and FNYEAQ. Trimming stripped 2 bases from V and 0 bases from J, with 11 bases between. The CDR3 nucleotides are TGTGCCAGCAGCTTAATATACGGACGCTCTGGGGCCAACGTCCTGACTTTC. Amino acid sequence: CASSLIYGRSGANVLTF.

The rearrangement uses TRBV6-4 and TRBJ2-2; D may match TRBD1 or TRBD2 (5 bases each). The V and J ends lost 6 bases and 4 bases respectively, with 15 bases between them. This CDR3 contains 15 residues. The germline CDR1 and CDR2 sequences are MRHNA and SNTAGT. In nucleotides, the CDR3 is TGTGCCAGCAGACCTACCGGGGCTCCCACCGGGGAGCTGTTTTTT. Protein product: CASRPTGAPTGELFF.

The CDR3, as DNA: TGTGCCAGCAGCAAAAGACCCACAGATACGCAGTATTTT. Amino acid sequence: CASSKRPTDTQYF. The chain combines TRBV21-1 with TRBJ2-3. TRBV21-1 counts as a pseudogene. CDR3 size: 13 residues.

This clone was seen only a few times. The rearrangement uses TRBV5-1 and TRBJ1-2; 9 bases are a match to TRBD1. Germline V gene lookup returns CDR1 SGHRS and CDR2 YFSETQ. This CDR3 is built from 14 residues. V was pared by 3 bases and J by 4 bases, with 4 bases of the junction left unmatched. The CDR3 DNA is TGCGCCAGCAGCTCTCGACAGGGGGGCTATGGCTACACCTTC. Translating it yields CASSSRQGGYGYTF. Full variable domain (remainder filled in from reference TRBV5-1 and TRBJ1-2): KAGVTQTPRYLIKTRGQQVTLSCSPISGHRSVSWYQQTPGQGLQFLFEYFSETQRNKGNFPGRFSGRQFSNSRSEMNVSTLELGDSALYLCASSSRQGGYGYTFGSGTRLTVV.

This sequence joins TRBV5-6 and TRBJ1-2; D is undetermined. Trimming cost V 4 bases and J 4 bases, with 11 bases left between them. The CDR3 length is 13 residues. CDR1 SGHDT and CDR2 YYEEEE come from the germline V gene. CDR3 loop: CASSADAVYGYTF. CDR3 DNA: TGTGCCAGCAGCGCGGACGCAGTCTATGGCTACACCTTC.

There are a few counts of this clone. The J gene is TRBJ1-2, the V gene TRBV29-1, with 8 bases that match TRBD1. The CDR3 spans 13 residues. V lost 8 bases, J lost 1 base, and 6 bases stayed unmatched. Germline CDR1 reads SQVTM; CDR2 reads ANQGSEA. The DNA for the CDR3 is TGCAGCTCAAGGGACAGGAGTAACTATGGCTACACCTTC. It encodes CSSRDRSNYGYTF.

This sequence joins TRBV7-9 and TRBJ2-5; 11 nucleotides agree with TRBD2. CDR3 length: 17 amino acids. The V segment lost 4 bases and the J segment 2 bases; nucleotides outside the gene matches: 9. CDR1 is SEHNR and CDR2 is FQNEAQ in the germline V gene (reference sequence). The CDR3 DNA reads as TGTGCCAGCAGCTCACTATCGACTAGCGGGGAACAAGAGACCCAGTACTTC. It is translated as CASSSLSTSGEQETQYF.

In its sample, this clone was seen once. The V call is TRBV20-1, the J call TRBJ2-7, with D perhaps TRBD2 (5 bases). Germline V gives CDR1 DFQATT, CDR2 SNEGSKA (reference sequence). V gave up 8 bases and J gave up 8 bases, with 13 bases separating them. The CDR3 contains 10 residues. The CDR3 nucleotides read TGCAGTCTCCCCCGGGATAAGCAGTACTTC. Amino acid sequence: CSLPRDKQYF.

This clone was observed a few times. V gene TRBV29-1 combines with J gene TRBJ2-3; D call uncertain. V was pared by 5 bases and J by 2 bases, with 8 bases between. Germline assignment: CDR1 SQVTM and CDR2 ANQGSEA. The CDR3 has 12 amino acids. As DNA, the CDR3 is TGCAGCGTTAATGGTTTCACAGATACGCAGTATTTT. The encoded protein is CSVNGFTDTQYF.

This clone was seen only a few times. The V call is TRBV25-1, the J call TRBJ1-5; possibly TRBD1 for D (5 bases). The CDR3 has 13 residues. Trimming took 3 bases from V and 6 from J, leaving 9 bases between them. Germline V gene lookup returns CDR1 MGHDK and CDR2 SYGVNS. This CDR3 reads CASSEPGSQPQHF. The CDR3 DNA follows: TGTGCCAGCAGTGAGCCAGGGAGTCAGCCCCAGCATTTT.

This clone was counted only a few times. The junction and the germline gene differ at one end; a read error may be behind it. The chain links TRBV15 to TRBJ1-6; 7 bases match TRBD1. The CDR3 sequence is 17 residues long. From germline, CDR1 is LNHNV and CDR2 YYDKDF (reference sequence). This CDR3 is CATSSDRVLSYNSPLHF. The CDR3 coding sequence is TGTGCCACCAGCAGTGACAGGGTCCTCTCCTATAATTCACCCCTTCACTTT. Variable domain in full (rest from reference TRBV15 and TRBJ1-6): DAMVIQNPRYQVTQFGKPVTLSCSQTLNHNVMYWYQQKSSQAPKLLFHYYDKDFNNEADTPDNFQSRRPNTSFCFLDIRSPGLGDTAMYLCATSSDRVLSYNSPLHFGNGTRLTVT.

This clone was recorded a few times. The J gene is TRBJ1-3, the V gene TRBV5-1; D is perhaps TRBD1 (5 bases). CDR1 is SGHRS, CDR2 YFSETQ, per germline. The CDR3 runs 14 residues. V was cut by 4 bases and J by 2 bases, with 10 bases left in between. The chain's CDR3 is CASSPGTPGNTIYF. The CDR3, as DNA: TGCGCCAGCAGCCCGGGGACTCCTGGAAACACCATATATTTT.

This clone was observed a handful of times. The V call is TRBV6-1, the J call TRBJ2-7; D perhaps matches TRBD1 (6 bases). CDR1 and CDR2 from the germline V gene are MNHNS and SASEGT. This CDR3 comprises 14 residues. Trimming stripped 5 bases from V and 2 bases from J, with 13 bases between. The CDR3 region has the DNA TGTGCCAGCAGTCATTATACAGGGCCCTACGAGCAGTACTTC. The encoded protein is CASSHYTGPYEQYF.

The chain couples TRBV5-1 to TRBJ1-2; TRBD1 might be the D (5 bases). Germline V gene data show CDR1 as SGHRS and CDR2 as YFSETQ. There are 13 residues in the CDR3. V shed 4 bases and J shed 2 bases, with 9 bases lying between them. CDR3 coding DNA: TGCGCCAGCAGCACCGGACACAACTATGGCTACACCTTC. Its protein product is CASSTGHNYGYTF. Combining the CDR3 with reference TRBV5-1 and TRBJ1-2 gives the whole variable domain KAGVTQTPRYLIKTRGQQVTLSCSPISGHRSVSWYQQTPGQGLQFLFEYFSETQRNKGNFPGRFSGRQFSNSRSEMNVSTLELGDSALYLCASSTGHNYGYTFGSGTRLTVV.

The chain has TRBV29-1 and TRBJ2-5; the D is unclear. CDR1 is SQVTM and CDR2 is ANQGSEA in the germline V gene. Trimming stripped 0 bases from V and 2 bases from J, with 16 bases between. The CDR3 consists of 16 residues. Here the CDR3 reads CSVEDLVRFRQETQYF. DNA for the CDR3: TGCAGCGTTGAAGATCTCGTCCGGTTCCGGCAAGAGACCCAGTACTTC.

This CDR3 is CASSSSDRAFYEQYF. DNA of the CDR3: TGTGCCAGCAGCTCATCGGACAGGGCTTTCTACGAGCAGTACTTC. The V and J genes are TRBV7-9 and TRBJ2-7; 8 positions match TRBD1. The CDR3 spans 15 residues. V was clipped by 4 bases and J by 3 bases; unmatched bases: 8. The germline gives CDR1 SEHNR, CDR2 FQNEAQ (reference sequence). Together with reference TRBV7-9 and TRBJ2-7, the CDR3 gives the full variable domain: DTGVSQNPRHKITKRGQNVTFRCDPISEHNRLYWYRQTLGQGPEFLTYFQNEAQLEKSRLLSDRFSAERPKGSFSTLEIQRTEQGDSAMYLCASSSSDRAFYEQYFGPGTRLTVT.

The J gene is TRBJ2-7, the V gene TRBV27; D not certain. The CDR3 length is 14 residues. With 0 bases removed from V and 3 bases from J, the gap between germline ends came to 9 bases. From germline, CDR1 is MNHEY and CDR2 SMNVEV (reference sequence). The CDR3 region is CASSLSRLVYEQYF. DNA of the CDR3: TGTGCCAGCAGTTTATCCCGGTTGGTCTACGAGCAGTACTTC.

This clone was seen a handful of times. The rearrangement links TRBV4-1 to TRBJ2-7; 9 bases are shared with TRBD2. The CDR3 has 16 residues. Losses at the gene ends were 3 bases for V and 4 bases for J; bases not matched to a gene: 10. The germline V gene has CDR1 MGHRA and CDR2 YSYEKL. The DNA of the CDR3 is TGCGCCAGCAGCCATGAAGCGGGAGGAGGGGGATACGAGCAGTACTTC. As protein: CASSHEAGGGGYEQYF.